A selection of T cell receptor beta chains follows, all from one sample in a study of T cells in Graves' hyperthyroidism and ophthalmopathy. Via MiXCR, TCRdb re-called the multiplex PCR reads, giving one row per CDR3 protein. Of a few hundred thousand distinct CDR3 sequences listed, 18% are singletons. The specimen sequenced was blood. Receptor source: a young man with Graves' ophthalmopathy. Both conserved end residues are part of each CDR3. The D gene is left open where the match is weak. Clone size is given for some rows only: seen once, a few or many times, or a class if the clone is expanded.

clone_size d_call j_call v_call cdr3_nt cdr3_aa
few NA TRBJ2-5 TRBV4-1 TGCGCCAGCAGCCAAGAACAGCTTACTAGGGAGACCCAGTACTTC CASSQEQLTRETQYF
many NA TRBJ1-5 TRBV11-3 TGTGCCAGCAGCTTATATCGGGTAGGAGGGGTGATCGATGGCAATCAGCCCCAGCATTTT CASSLYRVGGVIDGNQPQHF
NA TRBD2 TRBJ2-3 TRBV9 TGTGCCAGCAGCACCCCACTAGCGGGGGAGCCACACCACACAGATACGCAGTATTTT CASSTPLAGEPHHTDTQYF
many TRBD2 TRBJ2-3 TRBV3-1 TGTGCCAGCAGCCAGCTAGCGGGGAGAACGCAGTATTTT CASSQLAGRTQYF
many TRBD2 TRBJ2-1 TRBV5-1 TGCGCCAGCAGCGTTAGCGGGGGGGAGTACAATGAGCAGTTCTTC CASSVSGGEYNEQFF
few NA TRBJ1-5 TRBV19 TGTGCCAGTAGTATTCGGGACACCTATCAGCCCCAGCATTTT CASSIRDTYQPQHF
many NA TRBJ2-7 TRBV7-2 TGTGCCAGCAGCTTAGGTGCTCGCTACGAGCAGTACTTC CASSLGARYEQYF
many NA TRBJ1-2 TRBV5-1 TGCGCCAGCAGCTTGGCCGGGACACAAGCGAGCTATGGCTACACCTTC CASSLAGTQASYGYTF
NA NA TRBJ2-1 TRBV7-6 TGTGCCAGCAGCCCCCAGGGGGGCCCCTCCTACAATGAGCAGTTCTTC CASSPQGGPSYNEQFF
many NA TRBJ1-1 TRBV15 TGTGCCACCAGCAGAGCAGGAAACACTGAAGCTTTCTTT CATSRAGNTEAFF
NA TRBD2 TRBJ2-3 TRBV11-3 TGTGCCAGCAGCCGAGCGGGGGGAAGTACGCAGTATTTT CASSRAGGSTQYF
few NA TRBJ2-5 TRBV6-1 TGTGCCAGCAGTGATTCGGGGGGCTCCCAAGAGACCCAGTACTTC CASSDSGGSQETQYF
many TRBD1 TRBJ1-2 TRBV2 TGTGCCAGCAGCGGTCAGGGGGCAGGAGTTGGCTACACCTTC CASSGQGAGVGYTF
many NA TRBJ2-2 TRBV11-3 TGTGCCAGCAGCCGAGATTCGAACACCGGGGAGCTGTTTTTT CASSRDSNTGELFF
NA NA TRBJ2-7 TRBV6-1 TGTGCCAGCAAGGCGGCGGACCACTACGAGCAGTACTTC CASKAADHYEQYF
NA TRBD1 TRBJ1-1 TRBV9 TGTGCCAGCAGCCCTTCGGTAGGGACAGGGGGGGACACTGAAGCTTTCTTT CASSPSVGTGGDTEAFF
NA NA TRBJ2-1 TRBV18 TGTGCCAGCTCATCTCGGAACGAGGGAGAGCAGTTCTTC CASSSRNEGEQFF
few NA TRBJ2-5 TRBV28 TGTGCCAGCAGTTTGCGCTTTCGTGGGGGGCCTGGGGGGGAGACCCAGTACTTC CASSLRFRGGPGGETQYF
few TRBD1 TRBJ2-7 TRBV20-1 TGCAGTGCTAGAGAATCAGGGGGCATCTCCTACGAGCAGTACTTC CSARESGGISYEQYF
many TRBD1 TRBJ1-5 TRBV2 TGTGCCAGCTTAGGGACAGGGGACGGCAATCAGCCCCAGCATTTT CASLGTGDGNQPQHF
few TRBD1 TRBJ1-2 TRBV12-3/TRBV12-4 TGTGCCAGCAGTCCCTGGGACAGGGTTTACGGCTACACCTTC CASSPWDRVYGYTF
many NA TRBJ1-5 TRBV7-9 TGTGCCAGCAGCTCCGGGCCGCTCGATAGCAATCAGCCCCAGCATTTT CASSSGPLDSNQPQHF
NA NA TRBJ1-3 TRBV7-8 TGTGCCAGCAGCCCATCGACAGCAGACTCTGGAAACACCATATATTTT CASSPSTADSGNTIYF
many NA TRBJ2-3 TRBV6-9 TGTGCCAGCAGTTCCCTTGAGGGGGGGCCAGATACGCAGTATTTT CASSSLEGGPDTQYF
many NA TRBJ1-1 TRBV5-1 TGCGCCAGCGGGGGGCCAGGGGTTGGCGCTTTCTTT CASGGPGVGAFF
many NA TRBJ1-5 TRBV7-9 TGTGCCAGCAGCGCTTTACAGGGAGGCAATCAGCCCCAGCATTTT CASSALQGGNQPQHF
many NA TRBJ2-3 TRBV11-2 TGTGCCAGCAGCTTCGCCGCTAGCACAGATACGCAGTATTTT CASSFAASTDTQYF
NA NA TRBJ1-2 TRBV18 TGTGCCAGCTCACCACAAACAGCCCCCGGGTCCTATGGCTACACCTTC CASSPQTAPGSYGYTF
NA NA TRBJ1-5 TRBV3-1 TGTGCCAGCAGCCGGGCGGGGGCGGCTCAGCCCCAGCATTTT CASSRAGAAQPQHF
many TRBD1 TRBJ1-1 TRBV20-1 TGCAGGTCCTTTCAGACAGGGGGCACTGAAGCTTTCTTT CRSFQTGGTEAFF
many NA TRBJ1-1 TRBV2 TGTGCCAGCAGTGACCCCCCAACTGAAGCTTTCTTT CASSDPPTEAFF
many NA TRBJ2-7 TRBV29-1 TGCAGCGTTGAAGAGCGGGGGCGGGCCTACGAGCAGTACTTC CSVEERGRAYEQYF
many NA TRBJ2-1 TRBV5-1 TGCGCCAGCAGAAGGGCTCAGGGAGTGGATGAGCAGTTCTTC CASRRAQGVDEQFF
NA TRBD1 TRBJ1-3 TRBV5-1 TGCGCCAGCAGGGCTTCCGGGACAGGGAACCGCGGAAACACCATATATTTT CASRASGTGNRGNTIYF
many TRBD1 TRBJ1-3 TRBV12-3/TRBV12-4 TGTGCCAGCAGTTTACGTCAGGGGGCCGCTGGAAACACCATATATTTT CASSLRQGAAGNTIYF
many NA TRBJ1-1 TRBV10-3 TGTGCCATCAGTGAGCTCAGGAGTACTGAAGCTTTCTTT CAISELRSTEAFF
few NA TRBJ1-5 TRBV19 TGTGCCAGTAGTATAGAAGATAGCAATCAGCCCCAGCATTTT CASSIEDSNQPQHF
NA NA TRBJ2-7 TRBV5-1 TGCGCCAGCAAGGAAACGGGACAGCGGGGCGAGCAGTACTTC CASKETGQRGEQYF
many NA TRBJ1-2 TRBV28 TGTGCCAGCAGCCTCCGGTTGGGGCCGAGCTATGGCTACACCTTC CASSLRLGPSYGYTF
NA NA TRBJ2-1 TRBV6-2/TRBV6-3 TGTGCCAGCCGTAAGAGCGGGCCCTCTTATGAGCAGTTCTTC CASRKSGPSYEQFF
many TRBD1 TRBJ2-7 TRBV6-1 TGTGCCAGCAGGGATCCGGGACAGAGCTACGAGCAGTACTTC CASRDPGQSYEQYF
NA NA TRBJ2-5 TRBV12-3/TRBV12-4 TGTGCCAGCAGCTCGGGGCTAACGGAGACCCAGTACTTC CASSSGLTETQYF
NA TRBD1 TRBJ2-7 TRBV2 TGTGCCAGCAGATTAAACAGGGGACCTTCCTACGAGCAGTACTTC CASRLNRGPSYEQYF
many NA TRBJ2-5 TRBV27 TGTGCCAGCGGGTGGGTGGGAGAGACCCAGTACTTC CASGWVGETQYF
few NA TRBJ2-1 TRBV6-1 TGTGCCAGCAGTTTGTCAGTACCGGCCCTAGGCAATGAGCAGTTCTTC CASSLSVPALGNEQFF
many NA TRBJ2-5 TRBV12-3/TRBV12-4 TGTGCCAGCAGTTCGGAGGGGGGGCGCCCCCAAGAGACCCAGTACTTC CASSSEGGRPQETQYF
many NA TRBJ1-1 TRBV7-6 TGTGCCAGCAGCTTAGCGTCAGGTACCACTGAAGCTTTCTTT CASSLASGTTEAFF
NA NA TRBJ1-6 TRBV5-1 TGCGCCAGCAGCTTGGCCAGCCAAAATTCACCCCTCCACTTT CASSLASQNSPLHF
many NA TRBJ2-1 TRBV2 TGTGCCACGATTAGAGGGGGGGCCTTAGTAAATGAGCAGTTCTTC CATIRGGALVNEQFF
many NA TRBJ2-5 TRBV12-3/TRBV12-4 TGTGCCAGCAGTTCCATCCAGCAGTTTAGTGCTAGGGTGGGGCGGGAGACCCAGTACTTC CASSSIQQFSARVGRETQYF
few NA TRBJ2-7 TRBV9 TGTGCCAGCAGCACTCGGGGAGGCCAAGGTTACGAGCAGTACTTC CASSTRGGQGYEQYF
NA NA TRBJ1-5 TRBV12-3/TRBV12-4 TGTGCCAGCAGTTCTCAGGAGTACAGCAATCAGCCCCAGCATTTT CASSSQEYSNQPQHF
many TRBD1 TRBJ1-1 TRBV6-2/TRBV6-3 TGTGCCAGCAGGACCGCCACAGGGGCGAAGCGGGGGGACACTGAAGCTTTCTTT CASRTATGAKRGDTEAFF
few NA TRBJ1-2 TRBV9 TGTGCCAGCAGCCAGACAGGAATTGATGGCTACACCTTC CASSQTGIDGYTF